Below, 18 T cell receptor beta chains from the same sample are listed, as sequenced in a study of cytomegalovirus exposure and HLA in healthy donors. PCR involved 60 Vbeta and 13 Jbeta primers. Produced via immunoSEQ multiplex PCR; TCRdb's table is partial and in-frame only. The sample includes about 110,000 clones, 77% seen only once; the top ten take 3.5% to 5%. The sample was PBMCs. All receptors come from a male donor in good health and CMV-seronegative.

The rearrangement uses TRBV5-6 and TRBJ2-1; D is uncertain. The CDR3 totals 15 residues. V lost 3 bases, J lost 8 bases, and 18 bases lay in between. Germline V gene data show CDR1 as SGHDT and CDR2 as YYEEEE. The CDR3 DNA reads as TGTGCCAGCAGCTCAACAGCCTTGAAGTCCGATGAGCAGTTCTTC. The encoded protein is CASSSTALKSDEQFF.

Concerning this clone: Distinct nucleotide sequences in the sample also encode this CDR3. The rearrangement uses TRBV18 and TRBJ1-5; 7 nucleotides agree with TRBD1. With 5 bases clipped from V and 2 bases from J, the junction kept 9 bases outside the gene matches. Germline CDR1 and CDR2: KGHSH and LQKENI. The CDR3 is 16 amino acids. In nucleotides, the CDR3 is TGTGCCAGCTCAGCCCAAGACAGGGTGGGCAATCAGCCCCAGCATTTT. It yields the protein CASSAQDRVGNQPQHF.

A few counts support this clone. The chain employs TRBV5-1 and TRBJ1-4, with D possibly matching TRBD1 (6 bases). This CDR3 contains 16 residues. The V and J ends lost 0 bases and 4 bases respectively, with 13 bases between them. Germline loops: CDR1 SGHRS, CDR2 YFSETQ. CDR3 coding DNA: TGCGCCAGCAGCTTGGAGGGTGACAGGTATAATGAAAAACTGTTTTTT. Amino acid sequence: CASSLEGDRYNEKLFF.

The J gene is TRBJ2-7, the V gene TRBV27, with 8 nucleotides matching TRBD2. This CDR3 comprises 12 residues. Germline CDR1 reads MNHEY; CDR2 reads SMNVEV (reference sequence). The V gene end was trimmed by 3 bases and the J gene end by 5 bases; junction bases not matched to a gene: 0. The CDR3 here is CASSFGGDEQYF. Here the CDR3 DNA reads TGTGCCAGCAGTTTCGGGGGGGACGAGCAGTACTTC.

In this sample, this clone turned up a few times. The rearrangement joins TRBV19 to TRBJ2-5; a weak D match, TRBD1 (5 bases). This CDR3 has 16 amino acids. Trimming took off 1 base at V and 7 bases at J, with 19 bases between the two ends. The V gene's germline CDR1 is LNHDA and CDR2 SQIVND (reference sequence). The CDR3 nucleotides read TGTGCCAGTAGTATAGCTCTGGGCGGCCTCCAGGGGACCCAGTACTTC. This encodes CASSIALGGLQGTQYF.

This chain joins TRBV5-4 and TRBJ2-5; 15 bases are shared with TRBD2. The V and J ends lost 4 bases and 6 bases, in that order; junction bases with no gene match: 13. The V gene's germline CDR1 is SGHNT and CDR2 YYREEE (reference sequence). The CDR3 has 18 residues. The CDR3 reads CASSPGGLAGGPLQTQYF. CDR3 nucleotides: TGTGCCAGCAGCCCCGGTGGACTAGCGGGAGGGCCTTTGCAGACCCAGTACTTC.

The V gene is TRBV19, the J gene TRBJ2-1; a possible D gene is TRBD2 (6 bases). Per germline, CDR1 LNHDA and CDR2 SQIVND (reference sequence). This CDR3 is 14 amino acids long. The V gene lost 1 base and the J gene lost 8 bases, with 12 bases spanning the gap. The CDR3 reads CASSIGDFEDEQFF. DNA for the CDR3: TGTGCCAGTAGTATAGGGGACTTTGAGGATGAGCAGTTCTTC. The full variable domain, in which reference TRBV19 and TRBJ2-1 provide the parts outside the CDR3, is DGGITQSPKYLFRKEGQNVTLSCEQNLNHDAMYWYRQDPGQGLRLIYYSQIVNDFQKGDIAEGYSVSREKKESFPLTVTSAQKNPTAFYLCASSIGDFEDEQFFGPGTRLTVL.

This chain joins TRBV5-6 and TRBJ2-3; the match to TRBD2 covers 9 bases. There are 15 residues in the CDR3. Germline V gene lookup returns CDR1 SGHDT and CDR2 YYEEEE. V gave up 0 bases and J gave up 6 bases; unmatched junction bases: 5. The CDR3 coding sequence is TGTGCCAGCAGCTTGGCCGCGGGAGGGACGGATACGCAGTATTTT. Translation: CASSLAAGGTDTQYF.

The rearrangement joins TRBV5-1 to TRBJ2-7; possibly TRBD2 for D (7 bases). Deletions cut 3 bases from V and 1 base from J, with 14 bases between. The V gene's germline CDR1 is SGHRS and CDR2 YFSETQ. The CDR3 consists of 15 residues. The CDR3 DNA sequence: TGCGCCAGCAGCTACCTACAGGGAGGGTCCTACGAGCAGTACTTC. This encodes CASSYLQGGSYEQYF.

This clone was counted once. V gene TRBV15 combines with J gene TRBJ2-3; weak D call: TRBD1 (5 bases). The CDR3 contains 16 residues. Germline loops: CDR1 LNHNV, CDR2 YYDKDF (reference sequence). V lost 0 bases and J 4 bases, leaving 14 bases between the germline ends. The CDR3, as DNA: TGTGCCACCAGCAGAGAGCAGGGCCTGAGCCCAGATACGCAGTATTTT. It codes for CATSREQGLSPDTQYF. Variable domain in full (rest from reference TRBV15 and TRBJ2-3): DAMVIQNPRYQVTQFGKPVTLSCSQTLNHNVMYWYQQKSSQAPKLLFHYYDKDFNNEADTPDNFQSRRPNTSFCFLDIRSPGLGDTAMYLCATSREQGLSPDTQYFGPGTRLTVL.

The V call is TRBV10-2, the J call TRBJ2-5, with 9 bases aligning to TRBD1. The CDR3 spans 16 residues. Germline assignment: CDR1 WSHSY and CDR2 SAAADI. With V trimmed by 7 bases and J by 3 bases, 12 bases remained unmatched. Written as DNA, the CDR3 is TGCGCCAGCAAGACAGGGGGACAGCAAGCCAAAGAGACCCAGTACTTC. Its protein is CASKTGGQQAKETQYF.

The CDR3 DNA reads as TGTGCCAGCAGAACCTCAGCGGGAACAATTGATACGCAGTATTTT. It is translated as CASRTSAGTIDTQYF. The V and J genes are TRBV6-6 and TRBJ2-3, with 7 bases matching TRBD2. V lost 6 bases, J lost 6 bases, and 12 bases stayed unmatched. This CDR3 contains 15 residues. CDR1 is MNHNY and CDR2 is SVGAGI in the germline V gene (reference sequence).

The V gene is TRBV12-5, the J gene TRBJ2-5; TRBD2 is a possible D gene (5 bases). The CDR3 is 13 amino acids. Deletions cut 1 base from V and 5 bases from J, with 8 bases between. Germline V lookup: CDR1 LGHNT, CDR2 FRNRAP. CDR3 in DNA: TGTGCTAGTGGTTTGGGTAGGGAGGAGACCCAGTACTTC. As protein: CASGLGREETQYF.

This clone has just a few counts. This chain uses TRBV10-3 with TRBJ2-5; D unclear. The length of the CDR3 is 12 residues. CDR1 is ENHRY, CDR2 SYGVKD, per germline. V was cut by 4 bases and J by 2 bases, with 5 bases left in between. The CDR3 DNA reads as TGTGCCATCAGTGCCGTTCAAGAGACCCAGTACTTC. Encoded protein: CAISAVQETQYF.

This chain uses TRBV21-1 with TRBJ2-7; the D call of TRBD1 is as the table states it, not checked on the DNA. TRBV21-1 is described as a pseudogene. The CDR3 contains 15 residues. CDR3 nucleotides: TGTGCCAGCAGCAAAGTCTGGGACACTTCCTACGAGCAGTACTTC. It encodes CASSKVWDTSYEQYF.

The chain couples TRBV21-1 to TRBJ1-1. TRBV21-1 is termed a pseudogene. This CDR3 is 15 amino acids long. Here the CDR3 DNA reads TGTGCCAGCAGCAAACCCTGGAGTTCCAACACTGAAGCTTTCTTT. The encoded protein is CASSKPWSSNTEAFF.

J is TRBJ2-1 and V is TRBV28; 8 bases are shared with TRBD1. V dropped 5 bases and J dropped 3; count of bases not matched to a gene: 9. The CDR3 has 16 amino acids. CDR1 MDHEN and CDR2 SYDVKM come from the germline V gene. The CDR3 region is CASSSAGTGNYNEQFF. DNA of the CDR3: TGTGCCAGCAGTAGCGCCGGGACAGGCAACTACAATGAGCAGTTCTTC.

The J gene is TRBJ1-5, the V gene TRBV7-8; D not certain. The CDR3 extends over 15 amino acids. The V end was cut by 2 bases, the J end by 2 bases, with 10 bases between. Per germline, CDR1 SGHVS and CDR2 FQNEAQ. Here the CDR3 DNA reads TGTGCCAGCAGCTTACAGAAGGGAGGCAATCAGCCCCAGCATTTT. Encoded protein: CASSLQKGGNQPQHF.